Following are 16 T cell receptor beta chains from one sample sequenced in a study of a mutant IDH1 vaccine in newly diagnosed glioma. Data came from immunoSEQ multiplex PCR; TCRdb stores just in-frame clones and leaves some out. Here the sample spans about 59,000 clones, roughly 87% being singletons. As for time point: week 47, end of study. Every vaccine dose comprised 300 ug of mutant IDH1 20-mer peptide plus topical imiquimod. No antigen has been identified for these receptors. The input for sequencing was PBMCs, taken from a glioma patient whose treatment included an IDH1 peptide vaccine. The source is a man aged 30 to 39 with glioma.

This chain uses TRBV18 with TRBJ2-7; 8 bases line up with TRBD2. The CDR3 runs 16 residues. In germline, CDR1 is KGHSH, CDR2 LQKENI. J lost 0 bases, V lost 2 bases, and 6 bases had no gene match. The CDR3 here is CASSPNGAGGSYEQYF. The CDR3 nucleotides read TGTGCCAGCTCACCAAATGGGGCGGGGGGCTCCTACGAGCAGTACTTC.

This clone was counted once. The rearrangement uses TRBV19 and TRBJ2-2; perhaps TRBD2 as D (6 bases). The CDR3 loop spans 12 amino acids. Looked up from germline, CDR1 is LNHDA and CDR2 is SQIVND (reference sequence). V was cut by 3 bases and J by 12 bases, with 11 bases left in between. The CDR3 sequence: CASSISGDKLFF. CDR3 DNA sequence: TGTGCCAGTAGTATCTCGGGGGATAAGCTGTTTTTT.

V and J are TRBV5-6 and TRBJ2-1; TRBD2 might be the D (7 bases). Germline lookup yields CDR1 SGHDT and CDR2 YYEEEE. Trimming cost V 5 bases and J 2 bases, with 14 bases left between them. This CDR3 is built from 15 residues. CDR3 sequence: CASRGGGSAYNEQFF. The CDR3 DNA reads TGTGCCAGCAGGGGCGGGGGCAGCGCCTACAATGAGCAGTTCTTC.

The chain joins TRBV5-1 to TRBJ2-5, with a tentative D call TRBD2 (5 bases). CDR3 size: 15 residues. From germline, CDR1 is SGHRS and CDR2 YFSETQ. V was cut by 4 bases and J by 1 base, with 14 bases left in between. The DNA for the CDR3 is TGCGCCAGCAGCCCTGGAGACTATTCCCAAGAGACCCAGTACTTC. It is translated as CASSPGDYSQETQYF.

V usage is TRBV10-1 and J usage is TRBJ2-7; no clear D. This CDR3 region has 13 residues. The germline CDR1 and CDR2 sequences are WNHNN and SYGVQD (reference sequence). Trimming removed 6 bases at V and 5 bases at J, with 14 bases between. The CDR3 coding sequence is TGCGCCAGCAGGCAGGACGGGCGAGACGAGCAGTACTTC. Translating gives CASRQDGRDEQYF.

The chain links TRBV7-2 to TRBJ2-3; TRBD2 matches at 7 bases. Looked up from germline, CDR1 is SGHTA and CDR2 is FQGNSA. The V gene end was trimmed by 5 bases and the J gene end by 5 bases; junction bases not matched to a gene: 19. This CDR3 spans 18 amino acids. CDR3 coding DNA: TGTGCCAGCAGCCCCCGAAACAGGACACGCCGGACTAGAGATACGCAGTATTTT. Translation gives CASSPRNRTRRTRDTQYF.

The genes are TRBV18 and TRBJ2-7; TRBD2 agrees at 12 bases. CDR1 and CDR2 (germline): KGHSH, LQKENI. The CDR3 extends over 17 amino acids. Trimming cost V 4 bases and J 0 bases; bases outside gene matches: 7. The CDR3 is CASSLRTSGVSSYEQYF. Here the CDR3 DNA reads TGTGCCAGCTCACTGCGGACTAGCGGGGTCAGCTCCTACGAGCAGTACTTC.

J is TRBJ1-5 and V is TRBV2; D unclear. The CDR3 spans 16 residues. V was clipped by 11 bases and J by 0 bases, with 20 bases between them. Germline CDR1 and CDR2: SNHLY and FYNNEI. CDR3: CASRGPANYSNQPQHF. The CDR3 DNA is TGTGCCTCCCGTGGACCGGCAAATTATAGCAATCAGCCCCAGCATTTT.

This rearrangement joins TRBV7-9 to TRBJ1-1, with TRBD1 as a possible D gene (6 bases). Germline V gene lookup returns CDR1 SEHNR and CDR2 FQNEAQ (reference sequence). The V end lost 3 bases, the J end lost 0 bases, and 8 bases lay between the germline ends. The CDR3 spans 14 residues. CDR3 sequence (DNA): TGTGCCAGCAGCTTTCAGGGGATGAACACTGAAGCTTTCTTT. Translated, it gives CASSFQGMNTEAFF.

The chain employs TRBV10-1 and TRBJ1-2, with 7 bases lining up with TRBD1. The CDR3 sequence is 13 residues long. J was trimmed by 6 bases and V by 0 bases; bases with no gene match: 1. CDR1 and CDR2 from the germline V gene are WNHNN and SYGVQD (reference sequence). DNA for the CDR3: TGCGCCAGCAGTGAGTCCAGGGGGGATGGCTACACCTTC. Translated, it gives CASSESRGDGYTF.

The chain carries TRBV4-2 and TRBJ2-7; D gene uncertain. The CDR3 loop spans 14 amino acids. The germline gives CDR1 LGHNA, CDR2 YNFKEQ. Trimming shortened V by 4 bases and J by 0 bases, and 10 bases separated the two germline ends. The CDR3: CASSLSSLSYEQYF. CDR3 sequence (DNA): TGTGCCAGCAGCCTTTCCAGTCTCTCCTACGAGCAGTACTTC.

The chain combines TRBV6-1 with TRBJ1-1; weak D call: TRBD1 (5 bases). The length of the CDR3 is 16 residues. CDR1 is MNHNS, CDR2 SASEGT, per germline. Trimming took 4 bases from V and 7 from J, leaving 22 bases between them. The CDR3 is CASSVNLGPGPGEAFF. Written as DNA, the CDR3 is TGTGCCAGCAGTGTCAACTTAGGACCGGGACCCGGTGAAGCTTTCTTT.

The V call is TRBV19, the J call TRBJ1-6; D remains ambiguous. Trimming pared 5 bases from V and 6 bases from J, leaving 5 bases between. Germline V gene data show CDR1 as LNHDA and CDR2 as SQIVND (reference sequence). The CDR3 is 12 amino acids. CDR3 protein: CASSSGNSPLHF. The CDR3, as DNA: TGTGCCAGTAGTTCGGGTAATTCACCCCTCCACTTT.

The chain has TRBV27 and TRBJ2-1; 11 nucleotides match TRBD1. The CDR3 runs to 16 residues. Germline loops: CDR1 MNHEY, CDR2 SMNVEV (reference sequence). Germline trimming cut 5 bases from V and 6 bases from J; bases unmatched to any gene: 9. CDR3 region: CASSPLGQGEVNEQFF. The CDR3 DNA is TGTGCCAGCAGTCCCCTGGGACAGGGGGAAGTCAATGAGCAGTTCTTC.

DNA of the CDR3: TGCGCCAGCAGCTTGTCGGCGGCAAATAATTCACCCCTCCACTTT. Amino acid sequence: CASSLSAANNSPLHF. The chain uses TRBV5-1 and TRBJ1-6; D unclear. Germline CDR1 is SGHRS and CDR2 is YFSETQ. Trimming cost V 1 base and J 5 bases, with 10 bases left between them. The CDR3 is made up of 15 amino acids. The full variable domain, rest sourced from reference TRBV5-1 and TRBJ1-6, is KAGVTQTPRYLIKTRGQQVTLSCSPISGHRSVSWYQQTPGQGLQFLFEYFSETQRNKGNFPGRFSGRQFSNSRSEMNVSTLELGDSALYLCASSLSAANNSPLHFGNGTRLTVT.

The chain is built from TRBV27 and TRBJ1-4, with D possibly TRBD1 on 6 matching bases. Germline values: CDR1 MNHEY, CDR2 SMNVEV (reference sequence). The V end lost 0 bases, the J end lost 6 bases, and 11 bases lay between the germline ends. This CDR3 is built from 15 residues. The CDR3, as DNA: TGTGCCAGCAGTTTATCGGGGGGCGAGTATGAAAAACTGTTTTTT. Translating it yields CASSLSGGEYEKLFF.